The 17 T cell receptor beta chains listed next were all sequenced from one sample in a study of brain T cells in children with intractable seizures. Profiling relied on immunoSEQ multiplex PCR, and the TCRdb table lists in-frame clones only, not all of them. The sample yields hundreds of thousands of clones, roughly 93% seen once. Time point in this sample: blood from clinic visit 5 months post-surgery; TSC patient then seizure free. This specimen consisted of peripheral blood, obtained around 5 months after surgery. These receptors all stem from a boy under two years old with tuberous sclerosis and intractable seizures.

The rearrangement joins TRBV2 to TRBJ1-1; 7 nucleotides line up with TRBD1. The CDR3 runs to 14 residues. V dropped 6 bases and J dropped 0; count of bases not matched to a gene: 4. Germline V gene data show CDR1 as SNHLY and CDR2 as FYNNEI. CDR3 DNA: TGTGCCAGCAGCCAGGGGGGAATGAACACTGAAGCTTTCTTT. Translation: CASSQGGMNTEAFF.

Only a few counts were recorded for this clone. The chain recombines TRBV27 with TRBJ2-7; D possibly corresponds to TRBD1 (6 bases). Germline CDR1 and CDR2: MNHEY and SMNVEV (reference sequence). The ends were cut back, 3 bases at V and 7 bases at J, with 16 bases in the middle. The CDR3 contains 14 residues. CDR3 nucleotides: TGTGCCAGCAGTTTCGAGGACAGTCCCTGGGAGCAGTACTTC. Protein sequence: CASSFEDSPWEQYF.

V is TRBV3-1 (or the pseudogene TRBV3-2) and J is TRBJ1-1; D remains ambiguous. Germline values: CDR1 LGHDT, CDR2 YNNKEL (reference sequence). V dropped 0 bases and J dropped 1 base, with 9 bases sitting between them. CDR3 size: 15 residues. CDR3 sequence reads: CASSQDLRQNTEAFF. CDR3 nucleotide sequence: TGTGCCAGCAGCCAAGATCTAAGGCAGAACACTGAAGCTTTCTTT.

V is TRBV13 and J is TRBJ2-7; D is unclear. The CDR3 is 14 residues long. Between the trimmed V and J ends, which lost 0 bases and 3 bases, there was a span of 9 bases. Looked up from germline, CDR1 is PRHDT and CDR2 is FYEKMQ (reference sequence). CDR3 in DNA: TGTGCCAGCAGCTTAGGGGTTTCCGACTACGAGCAGTACTTC. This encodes CASSLGVSDYEQYF.

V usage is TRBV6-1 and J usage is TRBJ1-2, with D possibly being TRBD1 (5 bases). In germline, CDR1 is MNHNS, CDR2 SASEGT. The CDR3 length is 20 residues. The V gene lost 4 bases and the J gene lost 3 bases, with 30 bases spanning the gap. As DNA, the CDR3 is TGTGCCAGCAGTGTAAAGGAAGTTCGGGGAAAAGTGCAGGGAGACTATGGCTACACCTTC. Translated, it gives CASSVKEVRGKVQGDYGYTF.

The CDR3, as DNA: TGTGCCAGTAGTATAGATGTGGAACAAGCAAATGAAAAACTGTTTTTT. Its protein is CASSIDVEQANEKLFF. This chain connects TRBV19 to TRBJ1-4; D unresolved. Per the germline V gene, CDR1 is LNHDA and CDR2 is SQIVND (reference sequence). The germline V and J ends were trimmed by 0 bases and 5 bases, with 13 bases remaining between them. This CDR3 is built from 16 residues.

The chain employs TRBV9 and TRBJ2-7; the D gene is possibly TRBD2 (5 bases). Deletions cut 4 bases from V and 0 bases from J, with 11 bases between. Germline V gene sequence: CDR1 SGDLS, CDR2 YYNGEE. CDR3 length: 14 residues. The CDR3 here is CASSPRESSYEQYF. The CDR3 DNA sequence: TGTGCCAGCAGCCCACGGGAAAGCTCCTACGAGCAGTACTTC.

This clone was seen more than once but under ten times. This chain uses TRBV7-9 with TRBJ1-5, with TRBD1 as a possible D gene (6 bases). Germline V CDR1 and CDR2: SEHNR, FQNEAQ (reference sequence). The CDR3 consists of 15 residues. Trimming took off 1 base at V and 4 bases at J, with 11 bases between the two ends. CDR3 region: CASSLDGGPNQPQHF. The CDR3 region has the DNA TGTGCCAGCAGCTTAGATGGGGGCCCTAATCAGCCCCAGCATTTT.

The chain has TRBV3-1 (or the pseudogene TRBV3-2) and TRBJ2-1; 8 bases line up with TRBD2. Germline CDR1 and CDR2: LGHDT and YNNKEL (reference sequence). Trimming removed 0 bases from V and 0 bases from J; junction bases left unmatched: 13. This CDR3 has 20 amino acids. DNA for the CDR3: TGTGCCAGCAGCCAAGATGGTTTCACTAGCGGAACCCTCTCCTACAATGAGCAGTTCTTC. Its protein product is CASSQDGFTSGTLSYNEQFF.

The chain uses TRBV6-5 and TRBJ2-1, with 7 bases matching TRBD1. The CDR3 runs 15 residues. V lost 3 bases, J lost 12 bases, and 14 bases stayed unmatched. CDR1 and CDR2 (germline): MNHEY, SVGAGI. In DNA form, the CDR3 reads TGTGCCAGCAGTTATGGGCAGGGGGTAGTTTCAGTGCAGTTCTTC. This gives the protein CASSYGQGVVSVQFF.

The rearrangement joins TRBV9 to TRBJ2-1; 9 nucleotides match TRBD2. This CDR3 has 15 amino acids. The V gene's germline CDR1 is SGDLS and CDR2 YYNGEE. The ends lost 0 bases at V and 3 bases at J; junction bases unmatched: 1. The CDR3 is CASSVASGDYNEQFF. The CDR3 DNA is TGTGCCAGCAGCGTAGCTAGCGGGGACTACAATGAGCAGTTCTTC.

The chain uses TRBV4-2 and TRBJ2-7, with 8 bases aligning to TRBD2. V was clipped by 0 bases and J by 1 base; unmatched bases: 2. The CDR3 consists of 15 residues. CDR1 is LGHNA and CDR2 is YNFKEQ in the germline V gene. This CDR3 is CASSQEGGRSYEQYF. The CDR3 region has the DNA TGTGCCAGCAGCCAAGAAGGCGGGAGGTCCTACGAGCAGTACTTC.

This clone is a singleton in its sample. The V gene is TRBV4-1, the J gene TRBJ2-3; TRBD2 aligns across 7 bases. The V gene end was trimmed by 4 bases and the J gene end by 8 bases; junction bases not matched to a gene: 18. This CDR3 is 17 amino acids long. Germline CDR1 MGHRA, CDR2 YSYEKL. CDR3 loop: CASSPLFATSLPGTQYF. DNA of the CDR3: TGCGCCAGCAGCCCTCTATTCGCGACTAGCTTACCAGGTACGCAGTATTTT.

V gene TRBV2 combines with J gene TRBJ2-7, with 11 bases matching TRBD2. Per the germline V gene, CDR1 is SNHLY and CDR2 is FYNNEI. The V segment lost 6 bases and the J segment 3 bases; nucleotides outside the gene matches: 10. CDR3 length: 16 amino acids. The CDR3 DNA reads TGTGCCAGCAGCGACCCGACTAGCGGGGCATTCTACGAGCAGTACTTC. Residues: CASSDPTSGAFYEQYF. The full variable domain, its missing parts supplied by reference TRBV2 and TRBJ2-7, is EPEVTQTPSHQVTQMGQEVILRCVPISNHLYFYWYRQILGQKVEFLVSFYNNEISEKSEIFDDQFSVERPDGSNFTLKIRSTKLEDSAMYFCASSDPTSGAFYEQYFGPGTRLTVT.

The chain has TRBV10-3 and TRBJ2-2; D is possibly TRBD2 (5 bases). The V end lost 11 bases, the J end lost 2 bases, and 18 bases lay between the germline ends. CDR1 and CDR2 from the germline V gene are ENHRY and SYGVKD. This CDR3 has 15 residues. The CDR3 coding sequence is TGTGCCTCCAAGGGTAGACTAACCAACACCGGGGAGCTGTTTTTT. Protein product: CASKGRLTNTGELFF.

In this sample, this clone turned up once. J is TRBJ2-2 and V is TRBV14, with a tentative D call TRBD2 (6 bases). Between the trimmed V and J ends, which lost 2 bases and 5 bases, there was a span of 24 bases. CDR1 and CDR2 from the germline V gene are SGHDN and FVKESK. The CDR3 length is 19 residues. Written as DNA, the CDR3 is TGTGCCAGCAGCCAAAGGAGGGAGGCCGGGAGTGGACCGACCGGGGAGCTGTTTTTT. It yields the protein CASSQRREAGSGPTGELFF.

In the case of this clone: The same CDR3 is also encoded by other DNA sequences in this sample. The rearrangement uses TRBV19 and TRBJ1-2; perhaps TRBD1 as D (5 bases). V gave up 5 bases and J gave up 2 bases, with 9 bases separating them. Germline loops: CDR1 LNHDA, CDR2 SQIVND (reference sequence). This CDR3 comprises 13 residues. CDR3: CASSPGGNYGYTF. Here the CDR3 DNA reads TGTGCCAGTAGTCCTGGGGGGAACTATGGCTACACCTTC.